This T cell receptor (beta chain) was observed in a study of PD-1 blockade in classical Hodgkin lymphoma. General observations from the study: Patients who responded completely had about the same baseline diversity as newly diagnosed patients. Nothing has yet pinned down what causes the repertoire differences, possibly disease activity or prior therapy.

As for this clone: Its matching antigen is unknown.

The CDR3 sequence is 15 residues long. Each and every patient relapsed after autologous stem cell transplantation, and patients got differing brentuximab vedotin exposure. Relapsed/refractory classical Hodgkin lymphoma patients had complete, partial or progressive responses. Generated by immunoSEQ multiplex PCR, the TCRdb table keeps only in-frame clones and is missing some. The sample has over 35,000 clones, around 87% seen once. The chain employs TRBV21-1 and TRBJ1-1. TRBV21-1 is an annotated pseudogene. The sequences come from peripheral blood mononuclear cells (PBMCs), collected before the second cycle of nivolumab. This TCR was recovered from a human donor with classical Hodgkin lymphoma. CDR3 region: CASSDQGMGGTEAFF. DNA of the CDR3: TGTGCCAGCAGCGACCAGGGGATGGGGGGCACTGAAGCTTTCTTT.